A selection of T cell receptor beta chains follows, all from one sample in a study of cytomegalovirus exposure and HLA in healthy donors. Sequenced by immunoSEQ multiplex PCR; TCRdb stores in-frame clones only, minus some. The specimen's table records roughly 90,000 clones. The sample was PBMCs. All receptors derive from a man aged 45-60 years in good health and CMV-seropositive. CDR3s include the opening cysteine and the closing phenylalanine or tryptophan. A D gene is named only where the DNA matches it firmly.

J: TRBJ2-3
D: TRBD1
V: TRBV5-6
CDR3: CASSLGQVMDTQYF
DNA: TGTGCCAGCAGCCTGGGACAGGTTATGGATACGCAGTATTTT

J: TRBJ1-1
D: -
V: TRBV28
CDR3: CASGAMGPAGGAFF
DNA: TGTGCCAGCGGGGCAATGGGACCGGCCGGGGGAGCTTTCTTT

J: TRBJ2-3
D: -
V: TRBV30
CDR3: CAWSVQWVTDTQYF
DNA: TGTGCCTGGAGTGTACAGTGGGTAACAGATACGCAGTATTTT

J: TRBJ2-2
D: -
V: TRBV7-9
CDR3: CASSQVLVNTGELFF
DNA: TGTGCCAGCAGCCAGGTACTAGTGAACACCGGGGAGCTGTTTTTT

J: TRBJ2-7
D: TRBD2
V: TRBV2
CDR3: CTSSGLAGAFEQYF
DNA: TGTACCAGCAGTGGACTAGCGGGAGCGTTCGAGCAGTACTTC

J: TRBJ1-1
D: -
V: TRBV7-9
CDR3: CASSRDSYTEAFF
DNA: TGTGCCAGCAGCCGTGACAGCTACACTGAAGCTTTCTTT

J: TRBJ2-1
D: -
V: TRBV7-9
CDR3: CASRPGEDEQFF
DNA: TGTGCCAGCAGACCGGGTGAGGATGAGCAGTTCTTC

J: TRBJ2-7
D: -
V: TRBV2
CDR3: CASSEERSGRRREQYF
DNA: TGTGCCAGCAGTGAAGAGAGATCGGGTAGACGGCGCGAGCAGTACTTC

J: TRBJ2-1
D: TRBD2
V: TRBV28
CDR3: CASSLVAGGNNEQFF
DNA: TGTGCCAGCAGTTTAGTGGCGGGAGGTAACAATGAGCAGTTCTTC

J: TRBJ1-5
D: -
V: TRBV4-2
CDR3: CASSQDSGTGGGQSQHF
DNA: TGTGCCAGCAGCCAAGATTCGGGGACCGGCGGGGGTCAGTCCCAGCATTTT

J: TRBJ1-5
D: TRBD1
V: TRBV30
CDR3: CAWSTDRGNQPQHF
DNA: TGTGCCTGGAGTACGGACAGGGGCAATCAGCCCCAGCATTTT

J: TRBJ1-2
D: -
V: TRBV12-5
CDR3: CASGPDSKRYGYTF
DNA: TGTGCTAGTGGCCCGGACAGCAAGAGGTATGGCTACACCTTC

J: TRBJ1-1
D: -
V: TRBV2
CDR3: CASSEQGNTEAFF
DNA: TGTGCCAGCAGTGAACAGGGGAACACTGAAGCTTTCTTT

J: TRBJ1-2
D: -
V: TRBV19
CDR3: CASSIVGRVGYTF
DNA: TGTGCCAGTAGTATAGTTGGGCGGGTTGGCTACACCTTC

J: TRBJ2-1
D: TRBD1
V: TRBV4-2
CDR3: CASSPQLTGGYYNEQFF
DNA: TGTGCCAGCAGCCCCCAACTGACAGGGGGCTACTACAATGAGCAGTTCTTC

J: TRBJ2-3
D: -
V: TRBV11-2
CDR3: CASSFQPQGDTQYF
DNA: TGTGCCAGCAGCTTTCAGCCTCAGGGAGATACGCAGTATTTT

J: TRBJ1-4
D: -
V: TRBV5-1
CDR3: CASSLLPRQSTNEKLFF
DNA: TGCGCCAGCAGCCTCCTTCCCCGACAGTCAACTAATGAAAAACTGTTTTTT

J: TRBJ2-7
D: TRBD1
V: TRBV10-3
CDR3: CAISLNLGQGSEQYF
DNA: TGTGCCATCAGCCTAAACTTGGGACAGGGATCCGAGCAGTACTTC

J: TRBJ1-1
D: -
V: TRBV30
CDR3: CAWRWGRVNTEAFF
DNA: TGTGCCTGGAGATGGGGGCGCGTGAACACTGAAGCTTTCTTT

J: TRBJ1-1
D: -
V: TRBV9
CDR3: CASSSYPGHLIADTEAFF
DNA: TGTGCCAGCAGCTCATACCCGGGACACCTGATCGCGGACACTGAAGCTTTCTTT

J: TRBJ2-5
D: -
V: TRBV7-9
CDR3: CASSSVDLQETQYF
DNA: TGTGCCAGCAGCTCAGTGGACTTGCAAGAGACCCAGTACTTC

J: TRBJ1-2
D: -
V: TRBV6-5
CDR3: CASSPGTSNYGYTF
DNA: TGTGCCAGCAGTCCGGGGACATCAAACTATGGCTACACCTTC

J: TRBJ2-3
D: -
V: TRBV5-1
CDR3: CASRLAHTQYF
DNA: TGCGCCAGCAGGCTAGCCCATACGCAGTATTTT

J: TRBJ2-1
D: TRBD2
V: TRBV7-9
CDR3: CASSLTTSGIYNEQFF
DNA: TGTGCCAGCAGCTTGACTACTAGCGGGATCTACAATGAGCAGTTCTTC

J: TRBJ1-1
D: -
V: TRBV11-3
CDR3: CASSLRSGDAEAFF
DNA: TGTGCCAGCAGCTTACGGTCAGGGGATGCTGAAGCTTTCTTT

J: TRBJ2-5
D: -
V: TRBV9
CDR3: CASSVGAETQYF
DNA: TGTGCCAGCAGCGTAGGTGCGGAGACCCAGTACTTC

J: TRBJ1-1
D: TRBD1
V: TRBV28
CDR3: CASSPEGRGLGEAFF
DNA: TGTGCCAGCAGCCCCGAGGGCAGGGGGCTTGGTGAAGCTTTCTTT

J: TRBJ2-1
D: TRBD1
V: TRBV5-1
CDR3: CASSLGQGPYNEQFF
DNA: TGCGCCAGCAGCTTGGGACAGGGCCCCTACAATGAGCAGTTCTTC

J: TRBJ1-4
D: -
V: TRBV2
CDR3: CASSPVGRANEKLFF
DNA: TGTGCCAGCAGCCCAGTAGGGCGGGCTAATGAAAAACTGTTTTTT

J: TRBJ2-7
D: TRBD2
V: TRBV11-3
CDR3: CASSLVGLVGEQYF
DNA: TGTGCCAGCAGCTTAGTGGGACTAGTCGGCGAGCAGTACTTC

J: TRBJ2-1
D: TRBD1
V: TRBV5-5
CDR3: CASSLLGTGGPNEQFF
DNA: TGTGCCAGCAGCTTGCTCGGGACAGGGGGCCCCAATGAGCAGTTCTTC

J: TRBJ2-7
D: -
V: TRBV7-4
CDR3: CASSLAKGLYEQYF
DNA: TGTGCCAGCAGCTTAGCGAAGGGACTTTACGAGCAGTACTTC

J: TRBJ2-3
D: -
V: TRBV4-3
CDR3: CASSPGPRADTQYF
DNA: TGCGCCAGCAGCCCCGGTCCTCGCGCAGATACGCAGTATTTT

J: TRBJ1-2
D: -
V: TRBV4-3
CDR3: CASSLGRGSNYGYTF
DNA: TGCGCCAGCAGCCTTGGCCGAGGGTCTAACTATGGCTACACCTTC

J: TRBJ1-5
D: -
V: TRBV15
CDR3: CATSRVEQPQHF
DNA: TGTGCCACCAGCAGAGTAGAGCAGCCCCAGCATTTT

J: TRBJ1-2
D: -
V: TRBV25-1
CDR3: CASSAKANYGYTF
DNA: TGTGCCAGCAGTGCTAAAGCTAACTATGGCTACACCTTC

J: TRBJ2-2
D: -
V: TRBV5-4
CDR3: CASFRRAPNTGELFF
DNA: TGTGCCAGCTTCAGGAGGGCCCCGAACACCGGGGAGCTGTTTTTT

J: TRBJ1-2
D: -
V: TRBV27
CDR3: CASSFGRAYGYTF
DNA: TGTGCCAGCAGTTTCGGCAGGGCCTATGGCTACACCTTC

J: TRBJ2-7
D: TRBD2
V: TRBV6-1
CDR3: CASRATSGTIYEQYF
DNA: TGTGCCAGCAGGGCGACTAGCGGGACTATTTACGAGCAGTACTTC

J: TRBJ1-1
D: -
V: TRBV5-4
CDR3: CASSQIRDNEAFF
DNA: TGTGCCAGCAGCCAGATTCGGGACAATGAAGCTTTCTTT

J: TRBJ1-2
D: -
V: TRBV30
CDR3: CAWSAGSDGYTF
DNA: TGTGCCTGGAGTGCGGGGTCTGACGGCTACACCTTC

J: TRBJ2-5
D: TRBD2
V: TRBV2
CDR3: CASSGVAGLRETQYF
DNA: TGTGCCAGCAGTGGAGTAGCGGGCCTCCGGGAGACCCAGTACTTC

J: TRBJ1-1
D: -
V: TRBV6-1
CDR3: CASSDLQAMNTEAFF
DNA: TGTGCCAGCAGTGATTTACAGGCCATGAACACTGAAGCTTTCTTT

J: TRBJ1-1
D: -
V: TRBV6-1
CDR3: CASRQQQLNTEAFF
DNA: TGTGCCAGCAGGCAACAGCAGTTGAACACTGAAGCTTTCTTT

J: TRBJ2-6
D: TRBD1
V: TRBV10-1
CDR3: CASSGGTGVSGANVLTF
DNA: TGCGCCAGCAGTGGTGGGACAGGGGTCTCTGGGGCCAACGTCCTGACTTTC

J: TRBJ1-1
D: -
V: TRBV27
CDR3: CASSYGFEAFF
DNA: TGTGCCAGCAGTTACGGGTTTGAAGCTTTCTTT

J: TRBJ2-1
D: TRBD2
V: TRBV9
CDR3: CASSASGRRGNEQFF
DNA: TGTGCCAGCAGCGCTAGCGGGAGGAGGGGCAATGAGCAGTTCTTC

J: TRBJ1-1
D: -
V: TRBV29-1
CDR3: CSFKRWNTEAFF
DNA: TGCAGCTTCAAGAGGTGGAACACTGAAGCTTTCTTT

J: TRBJ2-5
D: -
V: TRBV9
CDR3: CASSAEGTQYF
DNA: TGTGCCAGCAGCGCTGAGGGGACCCAGTACTTC

J: TRBJ1-2
D: TRBD1
V: TRBV29-1
CDR3: CSVTGGAAYGYTF
DNA: TGCAGCGTCACAGGGGGAGCAGCCTATGGCTACACCTTC

J: TRBJ2-1
D: -
V: TRBV11-3
CDR3: CASSFQAGPSYNEQFF
DNA: TGTGCCAGCAGCTTCCAGGCGGGTCCCTCCTACAATGAGCAGTTCTTC

J: TRBJ2-7
D: -
V: TRBV30
CDR3: CAWSVPRRSYEQYF
DNA: TGTGCCTGGAGTGTACCCCGGAGATCCTACGAGCAGTACTTC

J: TRBJ2-1
D: TRBD2
V: TRBV4-1
CDR3: CASLRTSGSTDEQFF
DNA: TGCGCCAGCCTTAGGACTAGCGGGAGTACGGATGAGCAGTTCTTC

J: TRBJ2-5
D: TRBD1
V: TRBV18
CDR3: CASSPPTVYRTGVETQYF
DNA: TGTGCCAGCTCACCCCCGACGGTATACCGGACAGGGGTTGAGACCCAGTACTTC

J: TRBJ2-1
D: TRBD2
V: TRBV4-2
CDR3: CASSPQWSGSLPGNEQFF
DNA: TGTGCCAGCAGCCCCCAGTGGAGCGGGAGCCTACCGGGGAATGAGCAGTTCTTC

J: TRBJ2-2
D: -
V: TRBV6-5
CDR3: CASSPTSSATGELFF
DNA: TGTGCCAGCAGTCCGACTAGTTCGGCTACCGGGGAGCTGTTTTTT

J: TRBJ1-2
D: TRBD1
V: TRBV5-4
CDR3: CASSGTGGRLGYTF
DNA: TGTGCCAGCAGCGGAACAGGGGGCAGGCTTGGCTACACCTTC